What follows is one TCR beta chain and its context. Profiling relied on immunoSEQ multiplex PCR, and the TCRdb table lists in-frame clones only, not all of them. Counted here are about 120,000 clones, over 60% occurring once; the ten biggest clones make up over 7%. The data stem from a study of blood T cell repertoires in COVID-19. The V gene lost 5 bases and the J gene lost 3 bases, with 17 bases spanning the gap. Germline CDR1 reads SGHAT; CDR2 reads FQNNGV. This CDR3 is built from 15 residues. This chain links TRBV11-2 with TRBJ2-7; the D gene is possibly TRBD2 (5 bases). The receptor's source is a human donor in a cohort sampled during active COVID-19. The specimen sequenced was peripheral blood. The CDR3 coding sequence is TGTGCCAGCAGCCCAGGAGGCAGGACCTACTACGAGCAGTACTTC. Translated, it gives CASSPGGRTYYEQYF.